A selection of T cell receptor beta chains follows, all from one sample in a study of siplizumab effects on memory and regulatory T cells. Only in-frame clones appear in the TCRdb table, and some are missing; sequencing was by immunoSEQ multiplex PCR. The sample gives 110,000 or so clones, 92% of which show up once; 0.75% is in the top ten. Sequenced sample: Tregs sorted from blood. The receptors originated from a human donor in good health. CDR3s include the opening cysteine and the closing phenylalanine or tryptophan. A D gene is named only where the DNA matches it firmly. Size values are once, few and many counts, or a class for expanded clones, and some rows have none.

clone_size | d_call | j_call | v_call | cdr3_nt | cdr3_aa
. | . | TRBJ1-1 | TRBV11-2 | TGTGCCAGCAGCTTAATCGGGGGCACTGAAGCTTTCTTT | CASSLIGGTEAFF
. | . | TRBJ2-7 | TRBV5-5 | TGTGCCAGCAGCCAGACCGGGACGGTAACCTACGAGCAGTACTTC | CASSQTGTVTYEQYF
. | . | TRBJ2-6 | TRBV18 | TGTGCCAGCTCACCAGGCCCTGGGGCCAACGTCCTGACTTTC | CASSPGPGANVLTF
once | . | TRBJ2-1 | TRBV7-3 | TGTGCCAGCAGCTTAGAAGGGTTGGCGAACAATGAGCAGTTCTTC | CASSLEGLANNEQFF
. | . | TRBJ2-5 | TRBV20-1 | TGCAGTGCTAGGCCCGATCGGGAGCAGTACTTC | CSARPDREQYF
. | TRBD1 | TRBJ2-2 | TRBV19 | TGTGCCAGTACCCGACAGGGGAACACCGGGGAGCTGTTTTTT | CASTRQGNTGELFF
. | . | TRBJ2-7 | TRBV5-1 | TGCGCCAGCAGCTCCTTCAACGAGCAGTACTTC | CASSSFNEQYF
. | TRBD2 | TRBJ2-7 | TRBV6-5 | TGTGCCAGCAGTCTAGCGGGGGGGCTCTACGAGCAGTACTTC | CASSLAGGLYEQYF
. | TRBD2 | TRBJ2-2 | TRBV19 | TGTGCCAGTAGTACCCTAGCGGGGGACACCGGGGAGCTGTTTTTT | CASSTLAGDTGELFF
. | . | TRBJ2-1 | TRBV6-5 | TGTGCCAGCACCCCGGACACATATTTGAATGAGCAGTTCTTC | CASTPDTYLNEQFF
once | . | TRBJ2-2 | TRBV5-5 | TGTGCCAGCAGCTTCCTTACTAACACCGGGGAGCTGTTTTTT | CASSFLTNTGELFF
. | . | TRBJ1-3 | TRBV4-1 | TGCGCCAGCAGCCAAGATGGTCAATCTGGAAACACCATATATTTT | CASSQDGQSGNTIYF
. | TRBD1 | TRBJ2-2 | TRBV19 | TGTGCCAGTAGAGGGGACAGGGTGAACACCGGGGAGCTGTTTTTT | CASRGDRVNTGELFF
. | . | TRBJ2-1 | TRBV10-3 | TGTGCCATCAGGGAGGTAGGGGACAATGAGCAGTTCTTC | CAIREVGDNEQFF
. | TRBD2 | TRBJ2-5 | TRBV5-4 | TGTGCCAGCAGCTCCGGGACTAGCGTTGCGGAGACCCAGTACTTC | CASSSGTSVAETQYF
few | . | TRBJ2-4 | TRBV2 | TGTGCCAGCAGTGAAGCCGGGCATAGAACCGGTAAAAACATTCAGTACTTC | CASSEAGHRTGKNIQYF
. | . | TRBJ1-3 | TRBV10-3 | TGTGCCATAAACCCTGGAGGGAATCTCTTGTCCACCATATATTTT | CAINPGGNLLSTIYF
few | . | TRBJ1-1 | TRBV19 | TGTGCCAGTAGTATCAGCAGGGAAGCTTTCTTT | CASSISREAFF
. | . | TRBJ1-1 | TRBV20-1 | TGCAGTGCTAGAGGGTGGGAGATAGCTTTCTTT | CSARGWEIAFF
. | . | TRBJ1-1 | TRBV5-1 | TGCGCCAGCAGCTTGATGGGTTGGGTTAGATTT | CASSLMGWVRF
. | . | TRBJ1-2 | TRBV19 | TGTGCCAGTAGCCCGCAGACAGTTAACTATGGCTACACCTTC | CASSPQTVNYGYTF
. | TRBD1 | TRBJ2-7 | TRBV13 | TGTGCCAGCAGCATAACCCGGGACAGGGGTTACGAGCAGTACTTC | CASSITRDRGYEQYF
once | TRBD1 | TRBJ2-5 | TRBV19 | TGTGCCAGTAGCAGGGACAGACAAGAGACCCAGTACTTC | CASSRDRQETQYF
. | TRBD2 | TRBJ2-3 | TRBV29-1 | TGCAGCGCTCGCCGGACTAGCTTGGATACGCAGTATTTT | CSARRTSLDTQYF
. | . | TRBJ2-5 | TRBV21-1 | TGTGCCAGCAGCTTTGCGGGTGACCAAGAGACCCAGTACTTC | CASSFAGDQETQYF
. | TRBD2 | TRBJ2-1 | TRBV5-1 | TGCGCCAGCAGCTTCGGCGGGAGGGCCGCCGACGGGCAGTTCTTC | CASSFGGRAADGQFF
. | . | TRBJ1-2 | TRBV6-4 | TGTGCCAGCAGTGGCAACTATGGCTACACCTTC | CASSGNYGYTF
. | TRBD1 | TRBJ1-2 | TRBV19 | TGTGCCAGTAGTATCCAGGGACAGAGCTGTGGCTACACCTTC | CASSIQGQSCGYTF
. | TRBD2 | TRBJ2-2 | TRBV7-8 | TGTGCCAGCAGCTCGACTTTCGCTAGCGGGGGGGCCGGGGAGCTGTTTTTT | CASSSTFASGGAGELFF
. | . | TRBJ1-1 | TRBV5-1 | TGCGCCAGCAGCTTGGGGGGTATCACTGAAGCTTTCTTT | CASSLGGITEAFF
. | . | TRBJ2-7 | TRBV5-1 | TGCGCCAGCAGGGGATTGGGCTACGAGCAGTACTTC | CASRGLGYEQYF
. | . | TRBJ1-1 | TRBV5-1 | TGCGCCAGCAGCTTGGGGGACACCTTAGGGGGAGCTTTCTTT | CASSLGDTLGGAFF
. | . | TRBJ2-1 | TRBV5-1 | TGCGCCAGCAGCTTGGGGTCTATACCGACTGAGCAGCTCTTC | CASSLGSIPTEQLF
. | . | TRBJ1-2 | TRBV6-1 | TGTGCCAGCAGTGAAGAAGCTGGACGGAAAACCTATGGCTACACCTTC | CASSEEAGRKTYGYTF
. | TRBD1 | TRBJ2-1 | TRBV5-4 | TGTGCCAGCAGCTTGGGCGGACAGGGGAGAAACAATGAGCAGTTCTTC | CASSLGGQGRNNEQFF
. | TRBD2 | TRBJ2-3 | TRBV7-3 | TGTGCCAGCAGCCGACTAGCGGAGTCTACGCAGTATTTT | CASSRLAESTQYF
. | . | TRBJ2-1 | TRBV20-1 | TGCAGTGCTTCAGGGGTGCGTGAGCAGTTCTTC | CSASGVREQFF
. | . | TRBJ2-7 | TRBV6-6 | TGTGCCAGCAGTTACCGCTGGTCCCCGGAGCAGTACTTC | CASSYRWSPEQYF
. | . | TRBJ1-3 | TRBV7-6 | TGTGCCAGCAGCCGGGGAGCTCCCCGGGGAGGAAACACCATATATTTT | CASSRGAPRGGNTIYF
. | . | TRBJ1-1 | TRBV29-1 | TGCAGCGGGAAACATCGAGGGGGCACTGAAGCTTTCTTT | CSGKHRGGTEAFF
. | TRBD1 | TRBJ2-5 | TRBV6-1 | TGTGCCAGCAGAGTGACAGGGGTGGTCGGAGAGACCCAGTACTTC | CASRVTGVVGETQYF
. | . | TRBJ2-7 | TRBV18 | TGTGCCAGCTCTCCAGGATCCTACGAGCAGTACTTC | CASSPGSYEQYF